This T cell receptor beta chain was sequenced during a study of cytomegalovirus exposure and HLA in healthy donors (dated 2017 in TCRdb). For context, the study as a whole: According to an earlier analysis of a few hundred of the donors, about 170 million T cells yielded some 120 million unique TCR beta sequences and about 300 Gb of sequence data. Roughly 300 gigabases of sequencing data and 70 million to 95 million unique TCR sequences made up an early release that covered several hundred HLA-typed donors. The genetic ancestry cluster associated with self-reported Caucasian donors included about four fifths of the roughly 400 genotyped donors. The aim of the study was to test whether cataloging public T cell receptors could identify signatures of past pathogen exposure. The study profiled the T cell repertoires of hundreds of subjects by immunosequencing and related them to cytomegalovirus serostatus. In addition to the first cohort of approximately 670 subjects, a separate validation cohort of approximately 120 different subjects was used. The study combined high-throughput TCR immunosequencing, statistical association of individual TCRs with disease status, and machine learning to predict cytomegalovirus infection status. In a later analysis, previously published TCR beta repertoires from roughly 710 donors were re-analyzed and high-resolution HLA genotyping was added so that TCR occurrence patterns could be studied. Rather than using new phenotypic data, the later analysis identified candidate immune exposures from TCR beta sequences and from how often those sequences occurred across donors. To decide whether each TCR beta V gene segment behaved as functional or pseudogenic, an earlier analysis of approximately 600 of the donors relied on high-throughput TCR beta sequencing. Alongside the repertoire data, information on donor age, sex, ethnicity and CMV serostatus was compiled. A later genetic analysis took genome-wide SNP genotypes for about 65% of the 666 donors and used that subset as a discovery cohort. Every discovery cohort repertoire had been produced on one sequencing platform. HLA typing included class I and class II loci at four-digit resolution. Typing coverage differed by locus: A, B, C, DRB1 and DQB1 were typed in about 620-640 donors, DQA1 in 522, DPA1 in around 610, and DPB1 in 472. A few DR-DQ haplotypes were treated as single units for association and clustering because of strong linkage in the cohort. Among roughly 400 genotyped donors of the cohort, an average of roughly 230,000 unique TCR beta nucleotide sequences was sequenced per donor, of which roughly 18% were non-productive.

The cohort consisted of hundreds of healthy bone marrow donors. At the time of sampling, all cohort members were nominally healthy, though unrecorded immune exposures were likely present. The donor was CMV seropositive and belonged to the group of 250 to 300 seropositive cohort members. Each donor provided a peripheral blood sample, and peripheral blood mononuclear cells were used for TCR beta sequencing. Genomic DNA extraction from the blood cell samples was performed with the Qiagen DNeasy Blood Extraction Kit. Receptors were amplified or captured by the immunoSEQ multiplex PCR assay. For the multiplex PCR, a mixture combining 60 forward primers for TCR Vbeta segments and 13 reverse primers for TCR Jbeta segments was used. A multiplex PCR assay on genomic DNA amplified the CDR3 region of rearranged TCR beta genes. On the Illumina HiSeq System, the amplified TCR beta libraries were sequenced as 87-base-pair reads. For the original study's pipeline: Across the 670 or so repertoires, a later analysis counted roughly 84 million unique TCR beta chains, approximately 12 million of which were shared by at least two donors. Raw reads were error-corrected and collapsed into unique sequences with a nearest-neighbor algorithm that merged closely related sequences to remove PCR and sequencing errors. V, D and J gene segments were assigned by aligning CDR3 sequences to IMGT reference sequences. For a sequence to be retained, a match of at least six nucleotides to both a V gene segment and a J gene segment was required. Rearrangements were called productive when the CDR3 lacked stop codons and stayed in frame with V and J; all others were non-productive. CDR3 was defined according to IMGT convention as the region running from the second conserved V-encoded cysteine to the conserved J-encoded phenylalanine. Sequences without an unambiguous match to a single V gene segment were excluded from the earlier analysis of approximately 560 of the donors. An earlier analysis of 450 to 650 of the donors called V segments functional above 56.7% productive rearrangements and segregating when the between-donor standard deviation exceeded 5%. A statistical classification framework was developed to diagnose cytomegalovirus status using the catalog of TCR beta chain sequences. In a later analysis, V and J genes were assigned by comparing TCR nucleotide sequences against IMGT/GENE-DB human TR gene sequences. The TCRdist pipeline was used in a later analysis to assign CDR3 sequences and most-parsimonious VDJ recombination scenarios. In a later analysis, each TCR beta chain was defined by its CDR3 amino acid sequence together with its V-gene family, and reads without a unique V-gene family were excluded. A later analysis removed 592 highly shared, low-generation-probability nucleotide sequences to deal with suspected cross-contamination and a sequencing artifact. For each public chain, a later analysis derived a clonal expansion index from normalized ranks of inferred template counts within each repertoire. A later analysis computed generation probabilities with a VDJ recombination model fitted to out-of-frame rearrangements, and checked the results against IGoR. In a later analysis, TCR-TCR, TCR-HLA and TCR-CMV co-occurrence was scored with hypergeometric tests, and a repertoire-size bias correction was applied to TCR pairs. To estimate false discovery rates, a later analysis permuted the HLA or CMV assignments 20 times. A later analysis grouped co-occurring TCRs with DBSCAN, adding TCRdist sequence similarity when clustering within HLA-allele-positive subsets. For co-occurrence clustering, repertoires with fewer than 30,000 or more than 120,000 public chains were excluded, along with roughly five repertoires with anomalous nucleotide sharing. TCRdb re-hosts the immuneACCESS table, in-frame sequences only. Its copies lack some clones; in the studies checked, an unresolved V gene accounts for under half of them, and the cause for the rest is not known. The V and J calls and clone size come from that table; D and trimming were worked out from the DNA. This sample lists approximately 120,000 clones; roughly three quarters were detected once. Approximately 10% of the sample goes to the ten largest clones.

Including cysteine and phenylalanine, the CDR3 has 14 amino acids. CDR3 DNA is the only sequence kept; it has 42 bases, read in frame from the first base. The V end loses 0 bases and the J end loses 8 bases, and a stretch of 10 bases separates them. Sequences SGHTA (CDR1) and FQGNSA (CDR2) are obtained from the germline V gene. A note on this clone: Its antigen is not yet known. No much larger clone is present one base from it, and per-base qualities are unavailable.

Overall results and qualifications from the work: In a later analysis, HLA-associated TCR beta chains were found to be more clonally expanded and to have lower generation probabilities than equally common non-associated chains. The authors suggested that the approach could potentially be generalized to other disease states and immunological phenotypes. Because counts were too low, seventeen rarely observed V segments, including chromosome 9 orphons, were excluded from the earlier analysis of around 640 of the donors. The 87-base-pair reads could not distinguish some IMGT-functional V segments, including TRBV6-2 and TRBV6-3, so those segments were excluded. In a later analysis, most CMV-associated TCR beta chains were found to appear HLA-restricted, with HLA associations seemingly driven largely by CMV exposure. Several of the top co-occurrence clusters appeared to be linked to parvovirus B19, influenza, CMV and Epstein-Barr virus, according to a later analysis. A cluster of highly shared sequence variants was judged likely to be a technical artifact of the sequencing pipeline. When HLA alleles, especially DR and DQ, strongly co-occurred, TCR associations were difficult to assign to individual alleles. According to a later genetic analysis, donors in an Asian-associated ancestry cluster had fewer N-insertions in productive TCRs than the approximately 670-donor mean. A further reported finding was that TCR beta sequences accurately predicted the HLA-A and HLA-B alleles for most subjects in the first cohort. Correlated functional status among segregating V segments might be attributable to linkage disequilibrium, but an unknown experimental factor could not be ruled out. Presence/absence analyses assumed roughly uniform sequencing depth across donors, an assumption that may not hold. The cohort was sequenced for TCR beta chains only, and without alpha or paired-chain data the features that could be detected were limited. In the study, some 180 TCR beta chains were listed as associated with cytomegalovirus. Most TCR sequences were observed very rarely across donors, whereas some public TCRs were present in many individuals. CMV serostatus was the only immune exposure information available for the cohort. In an earlier analysis of some 500 of the donors, most TCR beta V segments appeared in productive rearrangements about 90% or about 30% of the time, broadly matching IMGT annotations. Cytomegalovirus status was reported to be diagnosed by the classifier with high specificity and sensitivity in both the original and validation cohorts. At a false discovery rate of 0.05, a later analysis linked some 17,000 TCR beta sequences to specific HLA alleles. In vitro tests confirmed that three of the cytomegalovirus-associated TCR beta chains recognize cytomegalovirus antigens. HLA typing was unavailable for some donors at each locus, so association tests used only the typed subset. According to a later analysis, TCR association rates differed among HLA loci, with DRB1 alleles showing the most associated TCRs and HLA-C alleles showing the fewest. A later genetic analysis associated a missense DCLRE1C variant with V-gene and J-gene trimming of TCR beta chains, and an independent cohort replicated the association.

The chain is made from TRBV7-2 and TRBJ2-2, with the D gene too uncertain to name. Source material: PBMCs. The receptor was isolated from a man aged 30 to 45 in good health and CMV-seropositive. The DNA sequence reads TGTGCCAGCAGCTTAGCGCCTAGTAGTGGGGAGCTGTTTTTT. It codes for CASSLAPSSGELFF.